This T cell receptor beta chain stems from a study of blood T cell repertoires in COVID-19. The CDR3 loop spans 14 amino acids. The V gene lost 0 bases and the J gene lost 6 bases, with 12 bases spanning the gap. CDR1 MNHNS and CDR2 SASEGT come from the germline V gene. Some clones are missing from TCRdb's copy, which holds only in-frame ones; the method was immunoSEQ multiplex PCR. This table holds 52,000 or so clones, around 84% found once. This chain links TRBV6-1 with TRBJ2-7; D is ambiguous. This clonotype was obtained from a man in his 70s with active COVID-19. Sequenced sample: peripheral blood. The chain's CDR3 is CASSEALRLSEQYF. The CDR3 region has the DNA TGTGCCAGCAGTGAAGCGCTTAGATTATCCGAGCAGTACTTC.